This TCR beta chain was sequenced during a study of cytomegalovirus exposure and HLA in healthy donors. Background on the study: For the roughly 400 genotyped donors, around 76% fell within the Caucasian-associated ancestry cluster.

This PCR relied on a set of 60 Vbeta primers and 13 Jbeta primers. The assay was immunoSEQ multiplex PCR, and TCRdb's table has in-frame clones only and misses some. In all, the sample yields some 150,000 clones. Study-level points and caveats: It was reported that TCR beta sequences correctly inferred the HLA-A and HLA-B alleles for most subjects. HLA allele associations emerged for 17,000 or so TCR beta sequences in a later analysis, at 0.05 false discovery rate.

Unmatched junction bases numbered 2, after V lost 7 bases and J lost 6 bases. Germline V CDR1 and CDR2: LNHDA, SQIVND (reference sequence). This CDR3 has 13 residues. Concerning this clone: Antigen: not known.

This sequence joins TRBV19 and TRBJ2-2; 10 positions match TRBD2. This clonotype was obtained from a man aged 35-49 years in good health and CMV-seronegative. Sequencing was carried out using PBMCs. The DNA of the CDR3 is TGTGCCAGTACGAGCGGGGGGGCCGGGGAGCTGTTTTTT. Encoded protein: CASTSGGAGELFF.